A selection of T cell receptor beta chains follows, all from one sample in a study of cytomegalovirus exposure and HLA in healthy donors. Clones were read by immunoSEQ multiplex PCR, and TCRdb kept only the in-frame ones, dropping some. The data show around 200,000 clones, about 85% seen once. The sample consisted of PBMCs. The receptor source for this set is a man aged 50 to 59 in good health and CMV-seronegative. CDR3s include the opening cysteine and the closing phenylalanine or tryptophan. D genes are given only for firm matches. Some rows mark clone size as missing; the rest say once, few, many or name a class of expanded clone.

size: -
J: TRBJ2-5
V: TRBV29-1
D: TRBD2
DNA: TGCAGCGTCCTCAGCGGGGAAGGAGGAGAGACCCAGTACTTC
CDR3: CSVLSGEGGETQYF

size: -
J: TRBJ1-5
V: TRBV27
D: -
DNA: TGTGCCAGCAGTCCATCAGGGGACCAGCCCCAGCATTTT
CDR3: CASSPSGDQPQHF

size: few
J: TRBJ2-1
V: TRBV4-2
D: -
DNA: TGTGCCAGCAGCTTTAATGTGATCGGGGAGCAGTTCTTC
CDR3: CASSFNVIGEQFF

size: -
J: TRBJ2-7
V: TRBV7-2
D: -
DNA: TGTGCCAGCAGCCCGTCGGGCTACGAGCAGTACTTC
CDR3: CASSPSGYEQYF

size: -
J: TRBJ1-5
V: TRBV18
D: TRBD1
DNA: TGTGCCAGCTCTTCCGGGACAGGGGCTAATCAGCCCCAGCATTTT
CDR3: CASSSGTGANQPQHF

size: -
J: TRBJ1-2
V: TRBV27
D: -
DNA: TGTGCCAGCAGCCGAGGTCCAGGGGCAAACTATGGCTACACCTTC
CDR3: CASSRGPGANYGYTF

size: -
J: TRBJ1-3
V: TRBV14
D: -
DNA: TGTGCCAGCAGCCCTTCAACCGTCATTGGCAGAAACACCATATATTTT
CDR3: CASSPSTVIGRNTIYF

size: few
J: TRBJ1-6
V: TRBV14
D: -
DNA: TGTGCCAGCAGCCCCAGGGTTAATTCACCCCTCCACTTT
CDR3: CASSPRVNSPLHF

size: few
J: TRBJ1-1
V: TRBV7-9
D: -
DNA: TGTTCCAGCAGCAGCCGCGGGTGGGGGGGAGGGACTGAAGCTTTCTTT
CDR3: CSSSSRGWGGGTEAFF

size: -
J: TRBJ1-6
V: TRBV4-1
D: -
DNA: TGCGCCAGCAGCCAAGACAACTATAATTCACCCCTCCACTTT
CDR3: CASSQDNYNSPLHF

size: -
J: TRBJ1-4
V: TRBV19
D: -
DNA: TGTGCCAGTAGTATCCTAGACCTTGCGGATGAAAAACTGTTTTTT
CDR3: CASSILDLADEKLFF

size: -
J: TRBJ2-5
V: TRBV9
D: -
DNA: TGTGCCAGCAGCGTCGGCGGAGAGACCCAGTACTTC
CDR3: CASSVGGETQYF

size: -
J: TRBJ1-1
V: TRBV9
D: TRBD1
DNA: TGTGCCAGCAGCGTAGATTGGGACAGGGAATACACTGAAGCTTTCTTT
CDR3: CASSVDWDREYTEAFF

size: -
J: TRBJ1-2
V: TRBV6-5
D: -
DNA: TGTGCCAGCAGCCCCGGACAGAAAAACTATGGCTACACCTTC
CDR3: CASSPGQKNYGYTF

size: -
J: TRBJ2-1
V: TRBV10-1
D: -
DNA: TGCGCCAGCAGTGGCGGGGGCCATGAGCAGTTCTTC
CDR3: CASSGGGHEQFF

size: few
J: TRBJ1-1
V: TRBV15
D: -
DNA: TGTGCCACCAGCAGAGTTGAGTCGTTTGAAGCTTTCTTT
CDR3: CATSRVESFEAFF

size: -
J: TRBJ2-1
V: TRBV18
D: -
DNA: TGTGCCAGCTCACCTTTCTCCGCGGGGTCCTACAATGAGCAGTTCTTC
CDR3: CASSPFSAGSYNEQFF

size: -
J: TRBJ2-1
V: TRBV11-2
D: -
DNA: TGTGCCAGCAGCTTAGATGAGGATGAGCAGTTCTTC
CDR3: CASSLDEDEQFF

size: -
J: TRBJ1-2
V: TRBV9
D: -
DNA: TGTGCCAGCAGCGTCTTACGGGACGGGGGGGCGACCCCGACCTATGGCTACACCTTC
CDR3: CASSVLRDGGATPTYGYTF

size: -
J: TRBJ2-2
V: TRBV7-9
D: -
DNA: TGTGCCAGCAGCTTGCCTCAGGGTTTTACCGGGGAGCTGTTTTTT
CDR3: CASSLPQGFTGELFF

size: -
J: TRBJ1-3
V: TRBV6-5
D: -
DNA: TGTGCCACGCGGCGGACTCCCCCTGGAAACACCATATATTTT
CDR3: CATRRTPPGNTIYF

size: -
J: TRBJ2-3
V: TRBV7-9
D: -
DNA: TGTGCCAGCAGCGTAGGGCAGGGGTACACAGATACGCAGTATTTT
CDR3: CASSVGQGYTDTQYF

size: -
J: TRBJ2-5
V: TRBV18
D: TRBD1
DNA: TGTGCCAGCTCTCCCGGACAGGGTATTTGGGAGACCCAGTACTTC
CDR3: CASSPGQGIWETQYF

size: -
J: TRBJ1-2
V: TRBV29-1
D: -
DNA: TGCAGCGTTCTCACAGGGTATGGCTACACCTTC
CDR3: CSVLTGYGYTF

size: -
J: TRBJ1-1
V: TRBV29-1
D: -
DNA: TGCAGTTCAAATCAGGGGAACACTGAAGCTTTCTTT
CDR3: CSSNQGNTEAFF

size: -
J: TRBJ2-5
V: TRBV7-2
D: TRBD1
DNA: TGTGCCAGCAGCGACAGGGGTTTGATCCAAGAGACCCAGTACTTC
CDR3: CASSDRGLIQETQYF

size: -
J: TRBJ1-6
V: TRBV6-1
D: -
DNA: TGTGCCAGCCTACAGATTGGTATTGCACCCCTCCACTTT
CDR3: CASLQIGIAPLHF

size: -
J: TRBJ1-2
V: TRBV5-1
D: TRBD1
DNA: TGCGCCAGCAGCTTGGTGGGACAGGGCTACTATGGCTACACCTTC
CDR3: CASSLVGQGYYGYTF

size: -
J: TRBJ1-4
V: TRBV9
D: -
DNA: TGTGCCAGCAGCGTAGGGGGCAGCTTTAATGAAAAACTGTTTTTT
CDR3: CASSVGGSFNEKLFF

size: -
J: TRBJ1-2
V: TRBV18
D: TRBD1
DNA: TGTGCCAGCTCAGGCAACAGGGGGCGAGATGGCTACACCTTC
CDR3: CASSGNRGRDGYTF

size: -
J: TRBJ2-1
V: TRBV2
D: -
DNA: TGTGCCAGCAGTGCGGACAGGGAGGGGTCCTACAATGAGCAGTTCTTC
CDR3: CASSADREGSYNEQFF

size: -
J: TRBJ2-3
V: TRBV2
D: -
DNA: TGTGCCAGCAGTGACGGAGGGCCTACAGATACGCAGTATTTT
CDR3: CASSDGGPTDTQYF

size: -
J: TRBJ1-5
V: TRBV4-1
D: -
DNA: TGCGCCAGCAGCCCTAACAGGGGCAATCAGCCCCAGCATTTT
CDR3: CASSPNRGNQPQHF

size: -
J: TRBJ2-3
V: TRBV29-1
D: -
DNA: TGCAGCGTTGGTCTCAGGGTTAAGGGGGATACGCAGTATTTT
CDR3: CSVGLRVKGDTQYF

size: -
J: TRBJ1-5
V: TRBV18
D: TRBD1
DNA: TGTGCCAGCTCACCAGGACAGGGGGATCAGCCCCAGCATTTT
CDR3: CASSPGQGDQPQHF

size: -
J: TRBJ1-5
V: TRBV10-1
D: -
DNA: TGCGCCAGCACCGATCAGCCCCAGCATTTT
CDR3: CASTDQPQHF

size: -
J: TRBJ1-1
V: TRBV10-3
D: TRBD1
DNA: TGTGCCATCAGTGGGGACAGAGGGAGTGAGACTGAAGCTTTCTTT
CDR3: CAISGDRGSETEAFF

size: once
J: TRBJ2-6
V: TRBV9
D: -
DNA: TGTGCCAGCAGCGTAGTAGCTGGGTCCGGGGCCAACGTCCTGACTTTC
CDR3: CASSVVAGSGANVLTF

size: -
J: TRBJ2-7
V: TRBV7-9
D: -
DNA: TGTGCCAGCAGCCCCACGTGGGGGCAGGGGATCGAGCAGTACTTC
CDR3: CASSPTWGQGIEQYF

size: -
J: TRBJ1-4
V: TRBV4-3
D: -
DNA: TGCGCCAGCAGCCAAGATAATAATCGGGCAACTAATGAAAAACTGTTTTTT
CDR3: CASSQDNNRATNEKLFF

size: -
J: TRBJ2-7
V: TRBV9
D: TRBD1
DNA: TGTGCCAGCAGCGCCCGGGACAGGGCTACCTACGAGCAGTACTTC
CDR3: CASSARDRATYEQYF